Listed below are T cell receptor beta chains from one sample, sequenced in a study of blood T cells in healthy people across ages. TCRdb re-called the 5' RACE reads with MiXCR, one entry per CDR3 protein. Of hundreds of thousands of distinct CDR3 sequences listed, more than 45% are singletons. The sample was blood. Receptors were obtained from a man aged 25-40 years in good health. The CDR3 runs from the conserved cysteine through the conserved F or W. Not all rows give a size; the values are once, few, many and, for expanded clones, a class.

v_call,clone_size,cdr3_aa
TRBV20-1,many,CSALPYGQGHEQYF
TRBV10-3,few,CAISKIQGTKPQHF
TRBV7-9,-,CASSPRAGGLETQYF
TRBV6-4,-,CASRARMSTEAFF
TRBV2,-,CASSTDRLRGETQYF
TRBV7-9,-,CAFGGLAVPDTQYF
TRBV5-6,-,CASSSPPGNTEAFF
TRBV20-1,-,CSARPGPQFF
TRBV20-1,few,CSARRADKTYEQYF
TRBV11-1,-,CASSMSISNIQYF
TRBV6-2/TRBV6-3,-,CASRQLNRGLNTEAFF